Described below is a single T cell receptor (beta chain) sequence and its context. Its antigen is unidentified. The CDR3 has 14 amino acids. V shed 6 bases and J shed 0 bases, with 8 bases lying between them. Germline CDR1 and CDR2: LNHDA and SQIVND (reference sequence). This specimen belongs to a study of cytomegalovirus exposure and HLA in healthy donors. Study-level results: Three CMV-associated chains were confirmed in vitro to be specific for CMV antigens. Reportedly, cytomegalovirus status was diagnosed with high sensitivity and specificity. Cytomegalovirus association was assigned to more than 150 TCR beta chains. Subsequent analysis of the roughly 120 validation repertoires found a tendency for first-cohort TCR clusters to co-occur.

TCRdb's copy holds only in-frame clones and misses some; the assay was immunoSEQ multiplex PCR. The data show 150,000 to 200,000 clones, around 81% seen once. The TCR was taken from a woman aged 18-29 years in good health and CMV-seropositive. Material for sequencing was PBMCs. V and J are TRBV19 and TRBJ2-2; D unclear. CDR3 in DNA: TGTGCCAGTAGGTTGGCAGCGAACACCGGGGAGCTGTTTTTT. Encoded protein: CASRLAANTGELFF.